This T cell receptor beta chain was recovered during a study of lymphopenia after photon versus proton radiotherapy. Overall study findings and caveats: Oligoclonal CD8+ Temra expansion after nadir drove photon patients' diversity drop.

The V gene's germline CDR1 is MGHDK and CDR2 SYGVNS. This CDR3 has 18 amino acids. V was clipped by 6 bases and J by 6 bases; unmatched bases: 18. A remark on this clone: Its antigen is as yet unknown.

Measured with immunoSEQ multiplex PCR; TCRdb has only the in-frame clones, and not every one. The table has 40,000 to 55,000 clones, roughly 90% seen once. The receptor comes from a woman aged 40 to 55 with cholangiocarcinoma. This chain uses TRBV25-1 with TRBJ2-1; TRBD2 aligns across 9 bases. Here the sequenced sample was peripheral blood, taken from a patient treated with photon-based radiotherapy. DNA for the CDR3: TGTGCCAGCAGCCCTCAAGCGGGAGGTCCTTCTGAAATCAATGAGCAGTTCTTC. It yields the protein CASSPQAGGPSEINEQFF.